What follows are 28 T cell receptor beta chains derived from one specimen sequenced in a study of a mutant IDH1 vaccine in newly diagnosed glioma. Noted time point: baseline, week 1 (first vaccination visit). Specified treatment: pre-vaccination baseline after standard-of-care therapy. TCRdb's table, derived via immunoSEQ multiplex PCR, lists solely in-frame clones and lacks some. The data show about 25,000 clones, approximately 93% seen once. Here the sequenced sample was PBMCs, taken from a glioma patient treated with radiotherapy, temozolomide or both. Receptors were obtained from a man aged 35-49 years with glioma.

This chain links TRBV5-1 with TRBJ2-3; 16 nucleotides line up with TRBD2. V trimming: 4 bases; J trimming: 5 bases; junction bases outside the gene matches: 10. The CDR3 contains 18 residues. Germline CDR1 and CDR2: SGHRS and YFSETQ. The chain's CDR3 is CASSVSGTSGGALDTQYF. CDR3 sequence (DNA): TGCGCCAGCAGCGTCTCCGGGACTAGCGGGGGGGCTCTAGATACGCAGTATTTT.

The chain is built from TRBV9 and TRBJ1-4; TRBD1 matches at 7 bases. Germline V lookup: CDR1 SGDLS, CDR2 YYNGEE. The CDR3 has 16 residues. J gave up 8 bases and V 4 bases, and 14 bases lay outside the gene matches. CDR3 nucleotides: TGTGCCAGCAGCTCGAACGAGTGGACAGGTGGGGAAAAACTGTTTTTT. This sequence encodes CASSSNEWTGGEKLFF.

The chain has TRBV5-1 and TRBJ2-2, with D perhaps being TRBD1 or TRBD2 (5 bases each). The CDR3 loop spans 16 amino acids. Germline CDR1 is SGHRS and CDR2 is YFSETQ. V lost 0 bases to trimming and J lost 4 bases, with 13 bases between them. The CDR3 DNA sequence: TGCGCCAGCAGCTTGGTGGTCGTGGGGACCACCGGGGAGCTGTTTTTT. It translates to CASSLVVVGTTGELFF.

CDR3 nucleotide sequence: TGTGCCTGGAGTCCCAAAGAGACCCAGTACTTC. Translation gives CAWSPKETQYF. The chain uses TRBV30 and TRBJ2-5; no clear D gene. Looked up from germline, CDR1 is GTSNPN and CDR2 is SVGIG (reference sequence). Trimming took 2 bases from V and 3 from J, leaving 4 bases between them. The CDR3 contains 11 residues.

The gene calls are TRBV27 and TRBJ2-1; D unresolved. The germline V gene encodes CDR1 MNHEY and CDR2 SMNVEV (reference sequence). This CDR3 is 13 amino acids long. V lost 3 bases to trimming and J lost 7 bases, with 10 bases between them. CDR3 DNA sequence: TGTGCCAGCAGTTTTTTCTCTTTAAATGAGCAGTTCTTC. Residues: CASSFFSLNEQFF.

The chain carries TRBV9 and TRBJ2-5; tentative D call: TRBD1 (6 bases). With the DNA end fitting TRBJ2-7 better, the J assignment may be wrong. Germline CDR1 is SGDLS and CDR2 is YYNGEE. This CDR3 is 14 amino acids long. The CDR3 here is CASSAGTNTYEQYF. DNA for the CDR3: TGTGCCAGCAGCGCCGGGACAAACACCTACGAGCAGTACTTC.

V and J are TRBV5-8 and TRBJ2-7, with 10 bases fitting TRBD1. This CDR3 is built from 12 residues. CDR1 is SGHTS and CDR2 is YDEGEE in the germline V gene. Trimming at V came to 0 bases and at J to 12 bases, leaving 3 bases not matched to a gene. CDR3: CASSLAGTGVYF. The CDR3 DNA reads TGTGCCAGCAGCTTGGCTGGGACAGGGGTGTACTTC.

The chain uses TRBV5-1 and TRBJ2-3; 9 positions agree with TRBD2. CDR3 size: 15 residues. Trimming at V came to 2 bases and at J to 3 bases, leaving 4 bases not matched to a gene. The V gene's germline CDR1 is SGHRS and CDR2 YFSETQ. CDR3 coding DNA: TGCGCCAGCAGCTTCATTGGACTAGCGACAGATACGCAGTATTTT. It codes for CASSFIGLATDTQYF.

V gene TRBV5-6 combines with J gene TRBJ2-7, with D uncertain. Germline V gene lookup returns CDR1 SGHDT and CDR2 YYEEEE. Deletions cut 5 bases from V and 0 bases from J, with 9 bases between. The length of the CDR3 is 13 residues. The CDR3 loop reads CASSTDYSYEQYF. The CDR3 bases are TGTGCCAGCAGTACAGATTACTCCTACGAGCAGTACTTC. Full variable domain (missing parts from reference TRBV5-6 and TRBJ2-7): DAGVTQSPTHLIKTRGQQVTLRCSPKSGHDTVSWYQQALGQGPQFIFQYYEEEERQRGNFPDRFSGHQFPNYSSELNVNALLLGDSALYLCASSTDYSYEQYFGPGTRLTVT.

CDR3 sequence reads: CASSLGQGADQNIQYF. The CDR3 bases are TGTGCCAGCAGCTTAGGACAGGGGGCTGACCAAAACATTCAGTACTTC. The chain couples TRBV7-9 to TRBJ2-4; TRBD1 matches at 10 bases. V was pared by 1 base and J by 5 bases, with 5 bases of the junction left unmatched. The CDR3 has 16 amino acids. In germline, CDR1 is SEHNR, CDR2 FQNEAQ (reference sequence).

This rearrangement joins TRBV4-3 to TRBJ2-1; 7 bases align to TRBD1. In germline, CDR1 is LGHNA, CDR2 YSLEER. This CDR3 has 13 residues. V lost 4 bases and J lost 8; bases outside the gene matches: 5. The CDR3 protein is CASSRNRGDEQFF. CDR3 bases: TGCGCCAGCAGCCGAAACAGGGGCGATGAGCAGTTCTTC.

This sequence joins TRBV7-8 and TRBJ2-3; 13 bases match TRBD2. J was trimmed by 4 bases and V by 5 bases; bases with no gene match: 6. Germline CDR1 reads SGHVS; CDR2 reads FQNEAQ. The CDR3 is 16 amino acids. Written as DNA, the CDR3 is TGTGCCAGCAGCCCGTGGACTAGCGGGAGCTCAGATACGCAGTATTTT. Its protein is CASSPWTSGSSDTQYF.

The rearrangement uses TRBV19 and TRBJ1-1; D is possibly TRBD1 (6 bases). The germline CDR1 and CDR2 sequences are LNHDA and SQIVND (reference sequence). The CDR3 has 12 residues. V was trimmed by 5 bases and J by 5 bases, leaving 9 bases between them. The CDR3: CASSVGATEAFF. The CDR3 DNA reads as TGTGCCAGTAGTGTGGGGGCGACTGAAGCTTTCTTT.

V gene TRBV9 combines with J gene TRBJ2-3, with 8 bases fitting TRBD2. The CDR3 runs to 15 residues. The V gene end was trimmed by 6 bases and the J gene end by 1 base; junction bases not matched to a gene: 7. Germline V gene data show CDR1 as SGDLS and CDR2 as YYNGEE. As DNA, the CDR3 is TGTGCCAGCATCCCGGGACTAGTTCGCACAGATACGCAGTATTTT. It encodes CASIPGLVRTDTQYF. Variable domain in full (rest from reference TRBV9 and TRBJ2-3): DSGVTQTPKHLITATGQRVTLRCSPRSGDLSVYWYQQSLDQGLQFLIQYYNGEERAKGNILERFSAQQFPDLHSELNLSSLELGDSALYFCASIPGLVRTDTQYFGPGTRLTVL.

The CDR3 sequence: CASSLSTEGIETQYF. CDR3 DNA: TGCGCCAGCAGCTTGTCGACGGAGGGGATAGAGACCCAGTACTTC. This chain links TRBV5-1 with TRBJ2-5; tentatively, D is TRBD2 (6 bases). The germline V gene encodes CDR1 SGHRS and CDR2 YFSETQ. With 1 base removed from V and 4 bases from J, the gap between germline ends came to 14 bases. This CDR3 has 15 amino acids.

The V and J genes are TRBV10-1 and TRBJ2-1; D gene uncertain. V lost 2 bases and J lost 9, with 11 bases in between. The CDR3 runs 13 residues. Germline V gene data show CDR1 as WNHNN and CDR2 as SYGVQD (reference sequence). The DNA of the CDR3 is TGCGCCAGCAGTGAGAGTGTGAGAGTTGAGCAGTTCTTC. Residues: CASSESVRVEQFF.

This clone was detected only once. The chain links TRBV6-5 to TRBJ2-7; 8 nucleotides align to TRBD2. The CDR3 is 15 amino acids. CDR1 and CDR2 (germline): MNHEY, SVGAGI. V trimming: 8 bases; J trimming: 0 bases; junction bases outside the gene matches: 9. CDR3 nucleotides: TGTGCCAGCGCGGCGGGGGGCCTACCCTCCTACGAGCAGTACTTC. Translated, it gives CASAAGGLPSYEQYF.

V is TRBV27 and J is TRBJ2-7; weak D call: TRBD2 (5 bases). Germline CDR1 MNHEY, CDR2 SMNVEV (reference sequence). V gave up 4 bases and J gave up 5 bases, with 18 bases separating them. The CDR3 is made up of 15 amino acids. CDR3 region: CASSSALTTVDEQYF. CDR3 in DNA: TGTGCCAGCAGTTCCGCTTTGACTACGGTAGACGAGCAGTACTTC.

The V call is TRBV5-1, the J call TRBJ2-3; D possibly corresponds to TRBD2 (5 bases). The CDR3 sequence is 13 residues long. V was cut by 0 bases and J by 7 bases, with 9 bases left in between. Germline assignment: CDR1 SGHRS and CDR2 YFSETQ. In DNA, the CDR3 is TGCGCCAGCAGCTTGGAACCCGGGAATACGCAGTATTTT. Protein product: CASSLEPGNTQYF.

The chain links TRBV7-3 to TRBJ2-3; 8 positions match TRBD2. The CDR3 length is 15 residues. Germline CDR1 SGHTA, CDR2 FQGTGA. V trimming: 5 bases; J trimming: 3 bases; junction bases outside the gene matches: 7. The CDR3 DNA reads TGTGCCAGCAGCCGTCGGGGGGGTCTAACAGATACGCAGTATTTT. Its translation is CASSRRGGLTDTQYF.

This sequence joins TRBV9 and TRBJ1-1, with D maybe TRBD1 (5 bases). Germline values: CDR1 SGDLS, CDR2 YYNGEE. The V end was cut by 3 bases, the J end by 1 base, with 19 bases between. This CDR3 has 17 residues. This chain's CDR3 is CASSARDFSRENTEAFF. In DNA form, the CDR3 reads TGTGCCAGCAGCGCCCGGGACTTTAGCAGGGAGAACACTGAAGCTTTCTTT. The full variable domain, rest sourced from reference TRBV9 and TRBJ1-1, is DSGVTQTPKHLITATGQRVTLRCSPRSGDLSVYWYQQSLDQGLQFLIQYYNGEERAKGNILERFSAQQFPDLHSELNLSSLELGDSALYFCASSARDFSRENTEAFFGQGTRLTVV.

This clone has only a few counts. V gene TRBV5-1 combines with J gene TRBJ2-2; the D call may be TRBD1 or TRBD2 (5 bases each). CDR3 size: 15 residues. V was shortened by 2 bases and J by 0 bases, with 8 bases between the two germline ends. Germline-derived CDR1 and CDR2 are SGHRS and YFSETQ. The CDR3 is CASSLWGPNTGELFF. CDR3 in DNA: TGCGCCAGCAGCTTATGGGGACCGAACACCGGGGAGCTGTTTTTT.

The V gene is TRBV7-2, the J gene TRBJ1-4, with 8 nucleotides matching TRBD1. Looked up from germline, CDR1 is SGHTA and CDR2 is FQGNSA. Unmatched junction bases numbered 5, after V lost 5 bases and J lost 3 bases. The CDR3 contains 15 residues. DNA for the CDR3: TGTGCCAGCAGCGACACAGGGGGAGCTAATGAAAAACTGTTTTTT. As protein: CASSDTGGANEKLFF. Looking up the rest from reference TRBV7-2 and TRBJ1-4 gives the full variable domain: GAGVSQSPSNKVTEKGKDVELRCDPISGHTALYWYRQSLGQGLEFLIYFQGNSAPDKSGLPSDRFSAERTGGSVSTLTIQRTQQEDSAVYLCASSDTGGANEKLFFGSGTQLSVL.

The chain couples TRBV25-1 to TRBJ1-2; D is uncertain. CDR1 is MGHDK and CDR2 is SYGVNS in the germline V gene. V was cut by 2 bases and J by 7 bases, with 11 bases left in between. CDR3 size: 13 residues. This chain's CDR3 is CASSEVSSVGYTF. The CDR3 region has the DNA TGTGCCAGCAGTGAAGTAAGCTCCGTTGGCTACACCTTC.

This CDR3 reads CASKPLGDQPQHF. CDR3 nucleotide sequence: TGTGCCAGCAAACCCCTCGGGGATCAGCCCCAGCATTTT. The chain combines TRBV6-1 with TRBJ1-5; D remains ambiguous. In germline, CDR1 is MNHNS, CDR2 SASEGT. The germline V and J ends were trimmed by 7 bases and 5 bases, with 12 bases remaining between them. The CDR3 sequence is 13 residues long.

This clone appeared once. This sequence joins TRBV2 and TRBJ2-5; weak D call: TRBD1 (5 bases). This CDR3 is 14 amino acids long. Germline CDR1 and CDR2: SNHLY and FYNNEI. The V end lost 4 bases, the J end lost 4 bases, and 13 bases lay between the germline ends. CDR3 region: CASSGSRVGETQYF. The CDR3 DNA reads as TGTGCCAGCAGTGGTTCCAGGGTTGGAGAGACCCAGTACTTC.

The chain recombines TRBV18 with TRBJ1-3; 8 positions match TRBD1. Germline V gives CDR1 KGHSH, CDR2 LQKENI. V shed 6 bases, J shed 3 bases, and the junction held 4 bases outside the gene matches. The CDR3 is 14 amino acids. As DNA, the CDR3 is TGTGCCAGCTCGCGCGACAGGGGTGGAAACACCATATATTTT. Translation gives CASSRDRGGNTIYF.

The CDR3 nucleotides are TGTGCCAGCAGCTTATCTAGAAACAATGAGCAGTTCTTC. It is translated as CASSLSRNNEQFF. The V and J genes are TRBV11-1 and TRBJ2-1, with D unresolved. Germline V gene sequence: CDR1 SGHAT, CDR2 FQDESV (reference sequence). CDR3 length: 13 residues. The V end was cut by 2 bases, the J end by 5 bases, with 7 bases between.